A single T cell receptor (beta chain) is shown here with its context. This entry comes from a study of blood T cell repertoires in COVID-19. Study-wide background: Sources were T cells, B-cell-depleted T cells, or PBMCs; the material itself was cDNA or gDNA.

V was cut by 0 bases and J by 1 base, with 7 bases left in between. The CDR3 sequence is 14 residues long. The germline V gene has CDR1 SGHRS and CDR2 YFSETQ. Original analysis: Nucleated cell counts were estimated from reference gene primer amplification. Repertoires were generated with immunoSEQ multiplex PCR, while TCRdb's copy carries only in-frame clones and drops some. The V and J calls and clone size come from that table; D and trimming were worked out from the DNA. The sample includes some 380,000 clones, about 80% of them seen just once. The sequence was collected from a human donor with acute or convalescent COVID-19. The donor label of this sample is uncertain. This sequence joins TRBV5-1 and TRBJ1-2; D is ambiguous. The sample comprised peripheral blood. This CDR3 reads CASSLDSLNYGYTF. CDR3 coding DNA: TGCGCCAGCAGCTTGGACAGTCTTAACTATGGCTACACCTTC. The whole variable domain, filled in from reference TRBV5-1 and TRBJ1-2, reads KAGVTQTPRYLIKTRGQQVTLSCSPISGHRSVSWYQQTPGQGLQFLFEYFSETQRNKGNFPGRFSGRQFSNSRSEMNVSTLELGDSALYLCASSLDSLNYGYTFGSGTRLTVV.